This T cell receptor beta chain was captured in a study of blood T cell repertoires in COVID-19. This CDR3 has 18 amino acids. V was pared by 3 bases and J by 0 bases, with 7 bases of the junction left unmatched. Germline-derived CDR1 and CDR2 are SGHVS and FQNEAQ. Measured with immunoSEQ multiplex PCR; TCRdb has only the in-frame clones, and not every one. The sample has roughly 86,000 clones, about 80% seen once. The sequence came from a man aged 55 to 70 with acute or convalescent COVID-19. The V and J genes are TRBV7-8 and TRBJ2-3; TRBD2 agrees at 12 bases. The sample was peripheral blood. The CDR3 DNA is TGTGCCAGCAGCTTCGGACTAGCGGGGAGTACTAGCACAGATACGCAGTATTTT. Protein: CASSFGLAGSTSTDTQYF.